This T cell receptor beta chain originates from a study of T-cell reconstitution after alpha-beta-depleted transplantation in children. This clonotype was detected a few times. V gave up 2 bases and J gave up 5 bases, with 11 bases separating them. CDR3 length: 15 amino acids. CDR1 and CDR2 (germline): KGHDR, SFDVKD. Researchers prepared the TCRbeta library using unique molecular identifiers, the study reports. Each CDR3 protein is one row after TCRdb ran MiXCR on the PCR reads. This sample has approximately 400,000 distinct CDR3 sequences, with approximately 11% found just once. The sequencing used PBMCs from the stem cell graft donor, collected from the stem cell graft. This receptor was identified in a human donor who donated a stem cell graft to a child with acute myeloid leukemia. This chain connects TRBV24-1 to TRBJ2-2; no definite D call. The chain's CDR3 is CATSDSGWETGELFF. The CDR3 DNA follows: TGTGCCACCAGTGATTCCGGATGGGAAACCGGGGAGCTGTTTTTT.